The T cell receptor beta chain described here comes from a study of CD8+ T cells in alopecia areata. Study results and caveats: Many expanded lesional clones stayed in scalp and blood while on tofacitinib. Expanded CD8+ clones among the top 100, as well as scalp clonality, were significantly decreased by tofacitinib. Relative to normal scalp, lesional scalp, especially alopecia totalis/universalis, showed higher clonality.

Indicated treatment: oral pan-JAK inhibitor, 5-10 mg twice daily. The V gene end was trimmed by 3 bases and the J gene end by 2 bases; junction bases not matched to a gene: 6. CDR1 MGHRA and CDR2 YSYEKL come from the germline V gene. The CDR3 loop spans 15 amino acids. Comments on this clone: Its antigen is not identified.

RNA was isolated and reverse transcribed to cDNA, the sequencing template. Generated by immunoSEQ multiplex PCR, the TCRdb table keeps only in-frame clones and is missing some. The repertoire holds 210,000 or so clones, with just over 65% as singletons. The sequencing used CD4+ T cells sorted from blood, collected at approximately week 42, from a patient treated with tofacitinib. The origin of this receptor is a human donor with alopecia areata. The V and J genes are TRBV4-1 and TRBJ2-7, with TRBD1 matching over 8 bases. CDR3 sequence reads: CASSHPTGGTYEQYF. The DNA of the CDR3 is TGCGCCAGCAGCCATCCCACAGGGGGTACCTACGAGCAGTACTTC.